This T cell receptor (beta chain) was recovered during a study of shared clonotypes between healthy human individuals. Study observations and caveats: Sequencing depth was expected to affect clonotype sharing among donors. Generation probability values for non-shared clonotypes were lower than those for clonotypes shared by all four donors.

Details on this clone: Its matching antigen is unknown.

Measured with immunoSEQ multiplex PCR; TCRdb has only the in-frame clones, and not every one. The table has about a million clones, around three quarters seen once. Germline V gene data show CDR1 as SNHLY and CDR2 as FYNNEI. The CDR3 length is 15 residues. Trimming removed 4 bases from V and 2 bases from J, with 13 bases in between. Splitting of CD4+ cells produced CD45RA+ naive and CD45RA-negative memory subsets. The chain links TRBV2 to TRBJ2-3; D is perhaps TRBD1 (6 bases). Sample: memory CD4+ T cells sorted from blood. Subset specified: CD45RA-negative fraction. This TCR derives from a man younger than 35 in good health. The DNA of the CDR3 is TGTGCCAGCAGTGCTGACAGGATGTTCACAGATACGCAGTATTTT. It codes for CASSADRMFTDTQYF.